Shown below are 21 T cell receptor beta chains from a single sample sequenced in a study of cytomegalovirus exposure and HLA in healthy donors. The protocol was immunoSEQ multiplex PCR, while the TCRdb copy is restricted to in-frame clones and leaves out a portion. The table records about 88,000 clones, approximately 88% of them present only once. Sequenced input: PBMCs. These receptors were taken from a woman between 18 and 30 years old in good health and CMV-seropositive.

A note on this clone: Different DNA sequences within this sample yield the same CDR3. V and J are TRBV28 and TRBJ2-3; TRBD2 aligns across 9 bases. Germline lookup yields CDR1 MDHEN and CDR2 SYDVKM. Unmatched junction bases numbered 4, after V lost 2 bases and J lost 4 bases. The CDR3 has 15 amino acids. CDR3: CASSLAGGRADTQYF. For the CDR3, the DNA is TGTGCCAGCAGTTTAGCGGGGGGGCGAGCAGATACGCAGTATTTT. The full variable domain, with the rest looked up from reference TRBV28 and TRBJ2-3, is DVKVTQSSRYLVKRTGEKVFLECVQDMDHENMFWYRQDPGLGLRLIYFSYDVKMKEKGDIPEGYSVSREKKERFSLILESASTNQTSMYLCASSLAGGRADTQYFGPGTRLTVL.

V is TRBV2 and J is TRBJ2-7; TRBD2 agrees at 7 bases. V gave up 7 bases and J gave up 3 bases; unmatched junction bases: 9. CDR3 size: 14 residues. Looked up from germline, CDR1 is SNHLY and CDR2 is FYNNEI. The CDR3 is CASKLAPAVYEQYF. The CDR3 nucleotides read TGTGCCAGCAAACTAGCGCCCGCGGTCTACGAGCAGTACTTC.

The genes are TRBV7-2 and TRBJ1-4; D call uncertain. The V gene lost 5 bases and the J gene lost 0 bases, with 4 bases spanning the gap. This CDR3 is 13 amino acids long. Looked up from germline, CDR1 is SGHTA and CDR2 is FQGNSA. The CDR3 bases are TGTGCCAGCAGCGTATCAACTAATGAAAAACTGTTTTTT. It codes for CASSVSTNEKLFF.

The rearrangement joins TRBV18 to TRBJ1-5, with 7 positions matching TRBD1. From germline, CDR1 is KGHSH and CDR2 LQKENI. This CDR3 has 15 residues. The trim removed 4 bases at V and 0 bases at J, leaving 3 bases unmatched. The CDR3 DNA sequence: TGTGCCAGCTCACTGCAGGGGGATAGCAATCAGCCCCAGCATTTT. As protein: CASSLQGDSNQPQHF.

The V gene is TRBV10-3, the J gene TRBJ2-3; D may be TRBD2 (7 bases). This CDR3 comprises 14 residues. CDR1 is ENHRY and CDR2 is SYGVKD in the germline V gene. Trimming took 6 bases from V and 1 from J, leaving 11 bases between them. CDR3 DNA sequence: TGTGCCATCAGACGGGGGGCCGGCACAGATACGCAGTATTTT. The encoded protein is CAIRRGAGTDTQYF.

Ten or more counts support this clone. The chain uses TRBV11-3 and TRBJ2-5, with 7 positions matching TRBD1. V lost 5 bases, J lost 1 base, and 4 bases stayed unmatched. Germline lookup yields CDR1 SGHNT and CDR2 YENEEA. The CDR3 runs 14 residues. CDR3 loop: CASSEQGRQETQYF. CDR3 coding DNA: TGTGCCAGCAGCGAACAGGGGCGCCAAGAGACCCAGTACTTC.

The chain has TRBV30 and TRBJ2-7; TRBD2 matches at 13 bases. CDR1 and CDR2 from the germline V gene are GTSNPN and SVGIG (reference sequence). With V trimmed by 7 bases and J by 2 bases, 5 bases remained unmatched. This CDR3 contains 14 residues. The CDR3 region has the DNA TGTGCCTCCATGACTAGCGGGGGGACCTACGAGCAGTACTTC. It is translated as CASMTSGGTYEQYF.

This chain uses TRBV28 with TRBJ2-7; D call uncertain. The length of the CDR3 is 13 residues. CDR1 MDHEN and CDR2 SYDVKM come from the germline V gene. V lost 2 bases, J lost 6 bases, and 11 bases lay in between. The CDR3 nucleotides read TGTGCCAGCAGTTTAATTATGAGGCCCGAGCAGTACTTC. It yields the protein CASSLIMRPEQYF.

This clone was picked up a small number of times. This chain links TRBV7-9 with TRBJ1-2, with 10 bases matching TRBD1. Trimming cost V 3 bases and J 8 bases; bases outside gene matches: 12. Germline V gene data show CDR1 as SEHNR and CDR2 as FQNEAQ (reference sequence). This CDR3 is 16 amino acids long. The CDR3 DNA sequence: TGTGCCAGCAGCTTCTGGACAGGGGGGGAGGAGGGCGGCTACACCTTC. Its protein product is CASSFWTGGEEGGYTF.

In DNA, the CDR3 is TGTGCCTGGAGTATAAGCGGGGGGGCCTGGGACGAGCAGTACTTC. Translated, it gives CAWSISGGAWDEQYF. The chain employs TRBV30 and TRBJ2-7; 10 positions agree with TRBD2. V was pared by 2 bases and J by 5 bases, with 9 bases of the junction left unmatched. This CDR3 comprises 15 residues. Germline assignment: CDR1 GTSNPN and CDR2 SVGIG (reference sequence).

This rearrangement joins TRBV4-1 to TRBJ2-3; D is possibly TRBD1 (7 bases). The CDR3 length is 16 residues. The germline V gene encodes CDR1 MGHRA and CDR2 YSYEKL. Trimming removed 0 bases from V and 12 bases from J, with 22 bases in between. The CDR3 reads CASSQEGRRGRGTQYF. CDR3 DNA sequence: TGCGCCAGCAGCCAAGAAGGTCGGAGGGGGCGGGGCACACAGTATTTT.

The CDR3 reads CASSSGGASTDTQYF. The CDR3 DNA is TGTGCCAGCAGTAGCGGGGGGGCCAGCACAGATACGCAGTATTTT. J is TRBJ2-3 and V is TRBV28; TRBD2 agrees at 10 bases. J was trimmed by 0 bases and V by 5 bases; bases with no gene match: 2. CDR3 size: 15 residues. Germline V lookup: CDR1 MDHEN, CDR2 SYDVKM. The variable domain in full, with the rest retrieved from reference TRBV28 and TRBJ2-3, is DVKVTQSSRYLVKRTGEKVFLECVQDMDHENMFWYRQDPGLGLRLIYFSYDVKMKEKGDIPEGYSVSREKKERFSLILESASTNQTSMYLCASSSGGASTDTQYFGPGTRLTVL.

This clone was seen a single time. The genes are TRBV5-1 and TRBJ2-7; D is undetermined. Looked up from germline, CDR1 is SGHRS and CDR2 is YFSETQ. Trimming took 2 bases from V and 0 from J, leaving 3 bases between them. CDR3 size: 12 residues. Written as DNA, the CDR3 is TGCGCCAGCAGCTTTAGCTCCTACGAGCAGTACTTC. Amino acid sequence: CASSFSSYEQYF.

This clone was detected once. The chain links TRBV6-5 to TRBJ1-2, with D possibly TRBD1 on 5 matching bases. The V end was cut by 4 bases, the J end by 6 bases, with 18 bases between. This CDR3 region has 15 residues. Germline CDR1 MNHEY, CDR2 SVGAGI. Here the CDR3 DNA reads TGTGCCAGCAGTTTCCAGCGGGACGGCTTCCATGGCTACACCTTC. Its translation is CASSFQRDGFHGYTF.

This clone was observed a single time. V is TRBV27 and J is TRBJ1-2; TRBD1 matches at 10 bases. The length of the CDR3 is 15 residues. With V trimmed by 3 bases and J by 4 bases, 5 bases remained unmatched. Germline V CDR1 and CDR2: MNHEY, SMNVEV (reference sequence). The CDR3 region is CASSFQTGGSYGYTF. For the CDR3, the DNA is TGTGCCAGCAGTTTTCAGACAGGGGGCAGCTATGGCTACACCTTC.

The chain carries TRBV9 and TRBJ2-5, with TRBD2 matching over 7 bases. Germline V CDR1 and CDR2: SGDLS, YYNGEE. The length of the CDR3 is 16 residues. Unmatched junction bases numbered 9, after V lost 4 bases and J lost 0 bases. This CDR3 reads CASSHQRGGYQETQYF. In DNA, the CDR3 is TGTGCCAGCAGCCACCAGCGGGGAGGGTACCAAGAGACCCAGTACTTC.

This chain connects TRBV4-3 to TRBJ1-2; D uncertain. There are 15 residues in the CDR3. CDR1 is LGHNA, CDR2 YSLEER, per germline. V was trimmed by 0 bases and J by 4 bases, leaving 12 bases between them. The CDR3 sequence: CASSQDLGEGYGYTF. The CDR3, as DNA: TGCGCCAGCAGCCAAGACCTGGGAGAAGGCTATGGCTACACCTTC.

Of note for this clone: Other DNA sequences in this specimen translate into the identical CDR3. This chain joins TRBV7-2 and TRBJ2-7; D is undetermined. V shed 4 bases and J shed 3 bases, with 4 bases lying between them. CDR3 length: 11 amino acids. CDR1 and CDR2 from the germline V gene are SGHTA and FQGNSA. CDR3 sequence (DNA): TGTGCCAGCAGCTCCTACTACGAGCAGTACTTC. Translated: CASSSYYEQYF.

The chain links TRBV27 to TRBJ1-2, with TRBD1 as a possible D gene (6 bases). Trimming left V 3 bases short and J 7 bases short, with 15 bases between. Germline CDR1 reads MNHEY; CDR2 reads SMNVEV (reference sequence). This CDR3 spans 14 amino acids. The CDR3 DNA reads as TGTGCCAGCAGTTTCAACGGGGGGGCTGGTGGCTACACCTTC. It specifies CASSFNGGAGGYTF.

There are a few counts of this clone. In nucleotides, the CDR3 is TGTGCCAGCAGTACGGACAGGGGGTATTCACCCCTCCACTTT. Translating gives CASSTDRGYSPLHF. This sequence joins TRBV6-6 and TRBJ1-6, with 10 bases fitting TRBD1. Looked up from germline, CDR1 is MNHNY and CDR2 is SVGAGI (reference sequence). After removal of 5 bases from V and 8 bases from J, the junction contained 3 bases not matched to a gene. The CDR3 consists of 14 residues.

In DNA, the CDR3 is TGTGCCAGCAGCCAAGATCTCGGGGGGGCGAACACCGGGGAGCTGTTTTTT. Protein product: CASSQDLGGANTGELFF. This chain connects TRBV14 to TRBJ2-2; 8 bases map to TRBD2. CDR1 SGHDN and CDR2 FVKESK come from the germline V gene. This CDR3 contains 17 residues. With V trimmed by 0 bases and J by 0 bases, 3 bases remained unmatched. Full variable domain (outside the CDR3, taken from reference TRBV14 and TRBJ2-2): EAGVTQFPSHSVIEKGQTVTLRCDPISGHDNLYWYRRVMGKEIKFLLHFVKESKQDESGMPNNRFLAERTGGTYSTLKVQPAELEDSGVYFCASSQDLGGANTGELFFGEGSRLTVL.